The source of this T cell receptor (beta chain) is a study of T cell changes during pregnancy in multiple sclerosis. Generated by immunoSEQ multiplex PCR, the TCRdb table keeps only in-frame clones and is missing some. This sample has about 53,000 clones, with roughly 91% found just once. CDR3 size: 13 residues. Per germline, CDR1 MNHNS and CDR2 SASEGT. Deletions cut 11 bases from V and 12 bases from J, with 23 bases between. The source of this sequence is a female donor with multiple sclerosis, enrolled in a pregnancy study. Sequences were derived from CD4+ T cells from peripheral blood mononuclear cells, sampled in the third trimester of pregnancy. The J gene is TRBJ2-1, the V gene TRBV6-1; D perhaps matches TRBD1 (6 bases). The CDR3, as DNA: TGTGCCTCAGCGGTGGAAGGGGGTATCGCGCAGTTCTTC. It yields the protein CASAVEGGIAQFF.